A single sample is the source of the 9 T cell receptor beta chains below, sequenced in a study of blood T cells in healthy people across ages. Sample-barcoded 5' priming and a J-beta primer mix drove a second PCR of 7 to 11 cycles. Each CDR3 protein gets one entry after TCRdb re-called the 5' RACE reads with MiXCR. The sample yields 600,000 or so distinct CDR3 sequences, less than 60% seen once. The sequenced sample was blood. Source of these receptors: a man aged 80 or over in good health.

The sample holds a few counts of this clonotype. V and J are TRBV11-1 and TRBJ2-3; possible D gene TRBD1, 5 bases. The CDR3 totals 16 residues. The V gene's germline CDR1 is SGHAT and CDR2 FQDESV (reference sequence). With 2 bases removed from V and 2 bases from J, the gap between germline ends came to 14 bases. The CDR3: CASSLWGRSPTDTQYF. CDR3 DNA sequence: TGTGCCAGCAGCTTATGGGGCAGGTCTCCCACAGATACGCAGTATTTT.

This clonotype was counted at least ten times. The J gene is TRBJ2-1, the V gene TRBV7-8, with D possibly being TRBD2 (5 bases). The CDR3 extends over 14 amino acids. The V gene's germline CDR1 is SGHVS and CDR2 FQNEAQ. The ends were cut back, 4 bases at V and 6 bases at J, with 13 bases in the middle. The CDR3 DNA follows: TGTGCCAGCAGCTCACGGGGTACAATCAATGAGCAGTTCTTC. This translates into CASSSRGTINEQFF. Supplemented by reference TRBV7-8 and TRBJ2-1, the full variable domain reads GAGVSQSPRYKVAKRGQDVALRCDPISGHVSLFWYQQALGQGPEFLTYFQNEAQLDKSGLPSDRFFAERPEGSVSTLKIQRTQQEDSAVYLCASSSRGTINEQFFGPGTRLTVL.

V is TRBV12-3 or TRBV12-4 and J is TRBJ2-1; a weak D match, TRBD2 (5 bases). The V end was cut by 6 bases, the J end by 6 bases, with 12 bases between. CDR3 length equals 13 residues. This chain's CDR3 is CASRWTAGNEQFF. The CDR3 coding sequence is TGTGCCAGCAGATGGACGGCGGGCAATGAGCAGTTCTTC.

Ten or more counts support this clonotype. V is TRBV6-5 and J is TRBJ2-7, with D possibly being TRBD2 (6 bases). In germline, CDR1 is MNHEY, CDR2 SVGAGI. Trimming stripped 5 bases from V and 2 bases from J, with 22 bases between. The CDR3 covers 17 residues. This chain's CDR3 is CASSTLGTPTRAYEQYF. CDR3 nucleotide sequence: TGTGCCAGCAGTACCCTGGGGACTCCGACGAGGGCCTACGAGCAGTACTTC.

The chain couples TRBV11-3 to TRBJ2-5; unclear D gene. CDR3 length: 13 residues. CDR1 and CDR2 (germline): SGHNT, YENEEA. V lost 5 bases and J 2 bases, leaving 9 bases between the germline ends. The CDR3 region is CASSRDEQETQYF. The CDR3 DNA is TGTGCCAGCAGCCGCGATGAACAAGAGACCCAGTACTTC.

The chain combines TRBV5-1 with TRBJ1-1; tentatively, D is TRBD1 (5 bases). With 4 bases removed from V and 3 bases from J, the gap between germline ends came to 13 bases. CDR1 SGHRS and CDR2 YFSETQ come from the germline V gene. The CDR3 runs to 14 residues. CDR3 DNA sequence: TGCGCCAGCAGCACCGAGGGGCAGGACACTGAAGCTTTCTTT. Protein: CASSTEGQDTEAFF.

This clonotype was observed a handful of times. The gene calls are TRBV6-1 and TRBJ2-2; weak D call: TRBD1 (7 bases). Trimming stripped 6 bases from V and 0 bases from J, with 20 bases between. Germline V gene data show CDR1 as MNHNS and CDR2 as SASEGT. This CDR3 region has 18 residues. The CDR3 region has the DNA TGTGCCAGCAGCCTCTCCCGGGGGCAGGGGGCGAACACCGGGGAGCTGTTTTTT. Translating it yields CASSLSRGQGANTGELFF.

The sample holds a few counts of this clonotype. The chain couples TRBV7-2 to TRBJ2-5; TRBD1 is a possible D gene (5 bases). The germline gives CDR1 SGHTA, CDR2 FQGNSA. The CDR3 is 14 residues long. The V end was cut by 1 base, the J end by 5 bases, with 11 bases between. CDR3 region: CASSLVPQGETQYF. The DNA of the CDR3 is TGTGCCAGCAGCTTAGTACCGCAGGGTGAGACCCAGTACTTC.

The chain couples TRBV5-1 to TRBJ2-1; the D gene is possibly TRBD1 (5 bases). Trimming stripped 2 bases from V and 7 bases from J, with 16 bases between. The CDR3 extends over 15 amino acids. In germline, CDR1 is SGHRS, CDR2 YFSETQ. CDR3 sequence: CASSLNGGARNEQFF. The CDR3 nucleotides are TGCGCCAGCAGCTTAAATGGTGGGGCCCGAAATGAGCAGTTCTTC. The complete variable domain, with remaining parts taken from reference TRBV5-1 and TRBJ2-1, reads KAGVTQTPRYLIKTRGQQVTLSCSPISGHRSVSWYQQTPGQGLQFLFEYFSETQRNKGNFPGRFSGRQFSNSRSEMNVSTLELGDSALYLCASSLNGGARNEQFFGPGTRLTVL.